This TCR beta chain was obtained from a study of T-cell memory formation after mild COVID-19. Study overall: TCR clusters mostly belonged to single donors.

Whole-study results and caveats: Clones contracting across day 15 to 85 had a balanced CD4/CD8 profile; later expanding clones leaned CD4+. CM and EM subsets held most contracting CD4+ clones; EMRA held CD8+ ones.

At least ten counts were recorded for this clonotype. Antigen specificity is unknown. With 1 base clipped from V and 4 bases from J, the junction kept 6 bases outside the gene matches. The CDR3 is made up of 15 amino acids. CDR1 is SGHTA and CDR2 is FQGNSA in the germline V gene. MiXCR, run by TCRdb on the 5' RACE reads, gives a single entry per CDR3 protein. The table lists under 550,000 distinct CDR3 sequences, roughly 18% of them singletons. The sequenced sample consisted of PBMCs or a T cell subset sorted from them (not recorded which). The receptor comes from an adult woman who had mild COVID-19 (a few samples of this study predate the infection). Cell type and time point are not known. The chain is built from TRBV7-2 and TRBJ2-7; TRBD1 matches 8 bases. The DNA of the CDR3 is TGTGCCAGCAGCTTAGGAGCGCAGGGGGCTTACGAGCAGTACTTC. This translates into CASSLGAQGAYEQYF.